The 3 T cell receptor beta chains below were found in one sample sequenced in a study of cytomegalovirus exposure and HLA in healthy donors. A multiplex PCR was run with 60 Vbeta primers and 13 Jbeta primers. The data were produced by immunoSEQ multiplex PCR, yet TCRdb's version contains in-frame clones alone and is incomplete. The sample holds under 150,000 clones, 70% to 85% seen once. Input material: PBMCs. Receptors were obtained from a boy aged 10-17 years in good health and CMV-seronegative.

CDR3 bases: TGTGCCAGCGCAAGCAGGGGCTACTATGGCTACACCTTC. Amino acids: CASASRGYYGYTF. The chain uses TRBV6-5 and TRBJ1-2, with D possibly matching TRBD1 (6 bases). The CDR3 loop spans 13 amino acids. Trimming stripped 8 bases from V and 3 bases from J, with 13 bases between. Germline values: CDR1 MNHEY, CDR2 SVGAGI.

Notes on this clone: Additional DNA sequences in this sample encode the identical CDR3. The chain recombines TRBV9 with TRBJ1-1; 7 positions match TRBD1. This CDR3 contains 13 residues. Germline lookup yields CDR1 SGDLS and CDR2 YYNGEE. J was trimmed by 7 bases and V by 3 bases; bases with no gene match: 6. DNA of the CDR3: TGTGCCAGCAGCGCCGGAAGGACAGGTGAAGCTTTCTTT. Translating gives CASSAGRTGEAFF.

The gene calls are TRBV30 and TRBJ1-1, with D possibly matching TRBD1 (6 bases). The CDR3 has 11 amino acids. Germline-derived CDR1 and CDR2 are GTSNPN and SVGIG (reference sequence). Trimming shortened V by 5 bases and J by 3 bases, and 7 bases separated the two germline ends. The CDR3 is CAWGGYTEAFF. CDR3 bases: TGTGCCTGGGGGGGCTACACTGAAGCTTTCTTT.